This TCR beta chain was identified in a study of shared clonotypes between healthy human individuals (dated by TCRdb to about 2020). Notes on the research overall: The cohort comprised a couple of women and three men aged 18 to 49 years. For each donor, three plates each were used for CD4 naive and CD4 memory, two plates were used for CD8 naive, and one plate was used for CD8 memory. To estimate repertoire size and how much clonotypes are shared between individuals, the study performed deep sequencing of blood TCR repertoires from 4 to 6 healthy adults. Different laboratories and diverse techniques were used to prepare libraries and sequence TCR repertoires, to increase sequencing depth and limit assay-specific biases. Per donor, leukapheresis produced somewhere between about 0.94 and 10 billion PBMCs.

Paper-wide results and their limitations: Clonotypes shared by all four sorted-subset donors showed higher generation probabilities than non-shared clonotypes. Sampling was limited to blood, and TCR repertoires in tissue likely differ from TCR repertoires in blood. Rarefaction of sorted-subset datasets indicated incomplete sequencing despite the large sequencing depth. Across a few donors, approximately 5% of naive CD4, roughly 3.5% of naive CD8, about 2% of memory CD4, and about 0.44% of memory CD8 clonotypes were shared. Pairwise subsampling led to the expectation that sequencing depth would affect the degree of clonotype sharing among donors. Because the study included a small number of donors, the genetic and exposure-history diversity represented was limited. Estimated clonotype richness was generally larger for naive than for memory subsets.

Points on this clone: Its specific antigen is unknown. No much larger clone exists at a distance of one base, and base qualities are not known.

The donors were healthy, HIV-negative adults with no recently reported acute infections or vaccinations. All donors were Caucasian adults living in Nashville, Tennessee, USA. CD4+ T cells were enriched by magnetic negative selection; naive cells were then positively selected on CD45RA, and the negative fraction formed the memory subset. After blood collection by leukapheresis, PBMCs were isolated using Ficoll-Histopaque density gradient centrifugation and then cryopreserved in the vapor phase of liquid nitrogen. Analytical flow cytometry was used to check the purity and quantity of each magnetically sorted T cell population. Genomic DNA was isolated from every sorted fraction and measured by UV absorbance on a Nanodrop 2000c. TCR CDR3 regions were amplified from genomic DNA by multiplex PCR using the deep immunoSEQ assay. Extracted genomic DNA from each cell subset was distributed evenly across all wells of several immunoSEQ 96-well plates, and each plate was treated as a replicate. Each replicate PCR for sorted subsets received roughly 0.2 ug genomic DNA, equal to about 30,000 T cell genomes. The purified libraries were quantified using a Qubit 3.0 fluorometer, sized with a Bioanalyzer 2100, and then quantified again using the KAPA Library Quantification kit. Each immunoSEQ 96-well plate was sequenced on its own single-read 150-cycle Illumina NextSeq 550 flow cell. As for the authors' bioinformatics: The immunoSEQ output contained only junctional sequences without quality scores, so filtering could not match that applied to full-length reads. Sequences were annotated with PyIR, a Python wrapper for IgBLAST v1.9, and V/J genes and CDR3 were assigned using IMGT germline references. Reads with weak V/J assignments (E-value above 1e-6), missing CDR3, stop codons, out-of-frame junctions, or ambiguous translated residues were removed. V3J clonotypes were defined as sequences sharing an identical inferred V gene, J gene, and CDR3 amino acid sequence. The percentage overlap between two repertoires was calculated by dividing the number of shared unique clonotypes by the size of the smaller repertoire. Three approaches were used to assess repertoire richness: RTK rarefaction, the Chao1 estimator, and Recon v2.1 estimates of unobserved clonotypes. Generation probabilities for all TCRbeta clonotypes obtained by the gDNA method from several donors were computed using OLGA. TCRdb limited this immuneACCESS table to in-frame rearrangements with V and J called. A share of clones is missing; checked studies link under half to unresolved V genes, and the rest is unexplained. V and J calls and clone size follow that table, whereas D and trimming were derived from the DNA. The table for this sample lists around 750,000 clones; roughly 70% of them were counted only once. Roughly 1.7% of the sample is in the top ten clones.

From a lookup of the germline V gene, CDR1 and CDR2 are MNHEY and SVGAGI. Including the terminal cysteine and phenylalanine, the CDR3 comprises 14 residues. Only the CDR3 part of the read is kept: 42 bases, read in frame from the first base. The junction shows trimming of 5 bases on V and 3 bases on J, plus 10 bases between the germline ends. This sequence was found in a woman aged 25 to 39 in good health. Material for sequencing was memory CD4+ T cells sorted from blood. The meaning of the sample's cell subset or site label: CD45RA-negative fraction. The receptor chain draws on TRBV6-5 and TRBJ2-2, with a tentative D call of TRBD1 or TRBD2, each matching 5 bases. The nucleotides read TGTGCCAGCAGTCCGGGACCTTACACCGGGGAGCTGTTTTTT. Protein translation: CASSPGPYTGELFF.